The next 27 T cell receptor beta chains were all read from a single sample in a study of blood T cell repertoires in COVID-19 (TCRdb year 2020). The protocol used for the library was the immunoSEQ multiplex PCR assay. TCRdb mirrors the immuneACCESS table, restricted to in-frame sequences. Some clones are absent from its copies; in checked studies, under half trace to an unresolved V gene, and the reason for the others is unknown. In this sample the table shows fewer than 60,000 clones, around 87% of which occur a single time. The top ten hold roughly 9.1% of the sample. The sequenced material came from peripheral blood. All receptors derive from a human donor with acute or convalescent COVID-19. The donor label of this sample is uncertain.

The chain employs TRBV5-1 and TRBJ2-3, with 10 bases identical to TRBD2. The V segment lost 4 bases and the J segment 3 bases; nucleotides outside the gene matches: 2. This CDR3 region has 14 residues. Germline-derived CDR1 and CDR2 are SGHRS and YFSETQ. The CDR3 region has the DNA TGCGCCAGCAGCGGGGGACTAGCGACAGATACGCAGTATTTT. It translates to CASSGGLATDTQYF. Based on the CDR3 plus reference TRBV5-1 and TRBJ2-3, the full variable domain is KAGVTQTPRYLIKTRGQQVTLSCSPISGHRSVSWYQQTPGQGLQFLFEYFSETQRNKGNFPGRFSGRQFSNSRSEMNVSTLELGDSALYLCASSGGLATDTQYFGPGTRLTVL.

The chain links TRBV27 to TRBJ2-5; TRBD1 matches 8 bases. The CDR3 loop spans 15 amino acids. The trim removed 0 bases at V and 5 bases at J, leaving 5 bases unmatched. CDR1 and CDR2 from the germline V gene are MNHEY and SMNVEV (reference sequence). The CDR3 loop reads CASSLSRTGKETQYF. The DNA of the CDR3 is TGTGCCAGCAGTTTATCCCGGACAGGGAAGGAGACCCAGTACTTC.

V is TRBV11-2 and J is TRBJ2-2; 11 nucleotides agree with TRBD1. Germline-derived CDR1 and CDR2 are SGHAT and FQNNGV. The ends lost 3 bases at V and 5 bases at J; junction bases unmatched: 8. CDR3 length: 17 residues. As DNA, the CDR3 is TGTGCCAGCAGCTTGGGTTCGGGACAGGGGGGGACCGGGGAGCTGTTTTTT. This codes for CASSLGSGQGGTGELFF. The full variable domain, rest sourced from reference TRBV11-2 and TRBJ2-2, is EAGVAQSPRYKIIEKRQSVAFWCNPISGHATLYWYQQILGQGPKLLIQFQNNGVVDDSQLPKDRFSAERLKGVDSTLKIQPAKLEDSAVYLCASSLGSGQGGTGELFFGEGSRLTVL.

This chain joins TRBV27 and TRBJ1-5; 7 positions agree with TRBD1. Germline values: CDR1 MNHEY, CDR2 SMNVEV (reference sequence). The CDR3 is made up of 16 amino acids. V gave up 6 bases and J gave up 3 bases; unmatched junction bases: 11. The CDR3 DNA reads TGTGCCAGCAGCAAACAGGGGAACCAACCCAATCAGCCCCAGCATTTT. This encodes CASSKQGNQPNQPQHF.

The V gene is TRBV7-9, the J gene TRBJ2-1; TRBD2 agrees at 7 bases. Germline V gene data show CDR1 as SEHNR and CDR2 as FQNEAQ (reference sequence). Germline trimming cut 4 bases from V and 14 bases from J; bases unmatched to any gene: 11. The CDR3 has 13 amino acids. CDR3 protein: CASSSALGGEEFF. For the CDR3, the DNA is TGTGCCAGCAGCTCCGCATTGGGGGGGGAAGAGTTCTTC.

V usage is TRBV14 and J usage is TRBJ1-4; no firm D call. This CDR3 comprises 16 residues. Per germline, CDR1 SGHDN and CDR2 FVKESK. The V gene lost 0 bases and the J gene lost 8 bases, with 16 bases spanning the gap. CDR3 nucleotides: TGTGCCAGCAGCCAAGACTCCCACCCGAGGGAGGAAAAACTGTTTTTT. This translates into CASSQDSHPREEKLFF. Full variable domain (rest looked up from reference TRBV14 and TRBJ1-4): EAGVTQFPSHSVIEKGQTVTLRCDPISGHDNLYWYRRVMGKEIKFLLHFVKESKQDESGMPNNRFLAERTGGTYSTLKVQPAELEDSGVYFCASSQDSHPREEKLFFGSGTQLSVL.

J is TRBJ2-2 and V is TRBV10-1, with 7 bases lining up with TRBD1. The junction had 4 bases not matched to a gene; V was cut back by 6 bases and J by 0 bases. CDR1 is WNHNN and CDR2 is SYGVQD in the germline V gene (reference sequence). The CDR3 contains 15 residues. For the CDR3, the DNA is TGCGCCAGCAGAGCCGGGACAGCGAACACCGGGGAGCTGTTTTTT. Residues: CASRAGTANTGELFF.

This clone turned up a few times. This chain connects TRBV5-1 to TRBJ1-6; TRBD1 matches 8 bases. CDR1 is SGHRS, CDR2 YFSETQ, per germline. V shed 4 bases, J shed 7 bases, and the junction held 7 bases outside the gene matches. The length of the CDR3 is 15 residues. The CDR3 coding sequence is TGCGCCAGCAGCCCCGGGACAGGCCTAAATTCACCCCTCCACTTT. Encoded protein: CASSPGTGLNSPLHF.

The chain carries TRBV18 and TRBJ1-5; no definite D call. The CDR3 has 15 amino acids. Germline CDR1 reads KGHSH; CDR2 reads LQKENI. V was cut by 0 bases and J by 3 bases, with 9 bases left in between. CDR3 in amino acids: CASSPPSRDNQPQHF. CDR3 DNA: TGTGCCAGCTCACCACCGTCGAGGGACAATCAGCCCCAGCATTTT.

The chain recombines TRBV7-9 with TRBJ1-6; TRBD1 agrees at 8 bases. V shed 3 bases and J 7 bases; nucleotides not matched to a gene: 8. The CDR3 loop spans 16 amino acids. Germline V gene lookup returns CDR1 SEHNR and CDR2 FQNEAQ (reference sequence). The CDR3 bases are TGTGCCAGCAGCTTCTCAGGGGGCCCAGGAAATTCACCCCTCCACTTT. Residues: CASSFSGGPGNSPLHF. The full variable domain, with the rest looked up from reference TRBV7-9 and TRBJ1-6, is DTGVSQNPRHKITKRGQNVTFRCDPISEHNRLYWYRQTLGQGPEFLTYFQNEAQLEKSRLLSDRFSAERPKGSFSTLEIQRTEQGDSAMYLCASSFSGGPGNSPLHFGNGTRLTVT.

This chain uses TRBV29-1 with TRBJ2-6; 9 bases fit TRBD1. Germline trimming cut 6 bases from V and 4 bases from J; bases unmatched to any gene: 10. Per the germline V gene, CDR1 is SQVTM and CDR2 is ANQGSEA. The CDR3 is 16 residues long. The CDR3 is CSVGDRVLSGANVLTF. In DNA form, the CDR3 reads TGCAGCGTGGGGGACAGGGTTTTGTCCGGGGCCAACGTCCTGACTTTC.

CDR3 region: CASSQTSGVGRNEQFF. The CDR3 DNA follows: TGCGCCAGCAGCCAGACTAGCGGGGTTGGTCGCAATGAGCAGTTCTTC. The genes are TRBV5-1 and TRBJ2-1, with 11 nucleotides matching TRBD2. This CDR3 has 16 amino acids. Germline assignment: CDR1 SGHRS and CDR2 YFSETQ. J lost 6 bases, V lost 4 bases, and 9 bases had no gene match. The whole variable domain, remainder taken from reference TRBV5-1 and TRBJ2-1, is KAGVTQTPRYLIKTRGQQVTLSCSPISGHRSVSWYQQTPGQGLQFLFEYFSETQRNKGNFPGRFSGRQFSNSRSEMNVSTLELGDSALYLCASSQTSGVGRNEQFFGPGTRLTVL.

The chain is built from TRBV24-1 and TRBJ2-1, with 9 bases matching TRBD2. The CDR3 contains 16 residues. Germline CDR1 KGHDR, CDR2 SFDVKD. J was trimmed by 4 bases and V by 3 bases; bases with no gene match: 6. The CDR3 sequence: CATSDPGTSRYNEQFF. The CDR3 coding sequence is TGTGCCACCAGTGATCCCGGGACTAGCAGATACAATGAGCAGTTCTTC.

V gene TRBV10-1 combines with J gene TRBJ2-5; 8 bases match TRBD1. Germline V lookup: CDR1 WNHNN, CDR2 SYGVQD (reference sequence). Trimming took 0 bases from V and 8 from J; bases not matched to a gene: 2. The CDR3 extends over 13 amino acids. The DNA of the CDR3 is TGCGCCAGCAGTGAGTCTGACAGGGGCACCCAGTACTTC. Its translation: CASSESDRGTQYF.

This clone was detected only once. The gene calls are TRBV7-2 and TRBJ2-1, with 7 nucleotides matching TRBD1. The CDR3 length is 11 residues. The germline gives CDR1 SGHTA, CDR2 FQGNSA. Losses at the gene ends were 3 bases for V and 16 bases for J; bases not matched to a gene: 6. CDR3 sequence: CASSFDRVSFF. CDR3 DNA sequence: TGTGCCAGCAGCTTCGACAGGGTGTCCTTCTTC.

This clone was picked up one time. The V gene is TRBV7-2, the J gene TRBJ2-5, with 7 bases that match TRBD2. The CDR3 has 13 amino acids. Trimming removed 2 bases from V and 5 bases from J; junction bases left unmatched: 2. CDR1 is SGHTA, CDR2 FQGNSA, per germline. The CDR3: CASSLWGGETQYF. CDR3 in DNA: TGTGCCAGCAGCTTATGGGGAGGGGAGACCCAGTACTTC.

The CDR3 nucleotides read TGTGCCAGCAGTTTGCAGGCTTACACAGATACGCAGTATTTT. Residues: CASSLQAYTDTQYF. This chain joins TRBV27 and TRBJ2-3; D is unclear. The CDR3 sequence is 14 residues long. V dropped 3 bases and J dropped 2 bases, with 9 bases sitting between them. CDR1 MNHEY and CDR2 SMNVEV come from the germline V gene (reference sequence).

The CDR3 DNA is TGCGCCAGCAGCCCCGGACTAGCGGGACCCACAGATACGCAGTATTTT. Amino acids: CASSPGLAGPTDTQYF. V usage is TRBV5-1 and J usage is TRBJ2-3; 12 nucleotides match TRBD2. CDR3 length: 16 residues. V shed 4 bases, J shed 2 bases, and the junction held 5 bases outside the gene matches. The germline V gene has CDR1 SGHRS and CDR2 YFSETQ. The full variable domain, completed using reference TRBV5-1 and TRBJ2-3, is KAGVTQTPRYLIKTRGQQVTLSCSPISGHRSVSWYQQTPGQGLQFLFEYFSETQRNKGNFPGRFSGRQFSNSRSEMNVSTLELGDSALYLCASSPGLAGPTDTQYFGPGTRLTVL.

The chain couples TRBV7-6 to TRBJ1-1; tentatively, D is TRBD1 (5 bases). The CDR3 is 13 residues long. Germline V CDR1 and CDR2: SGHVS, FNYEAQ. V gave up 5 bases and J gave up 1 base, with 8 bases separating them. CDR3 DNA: TGTGCCAGCAGCGCGACAGAGAACACTGAAGCTTTCTTT. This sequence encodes CASSATENTEAFF.

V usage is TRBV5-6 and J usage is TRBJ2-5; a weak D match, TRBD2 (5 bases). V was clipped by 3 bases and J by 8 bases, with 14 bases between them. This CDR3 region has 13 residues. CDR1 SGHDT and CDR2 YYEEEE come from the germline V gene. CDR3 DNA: TGTGCCAGCAGCTCCGACTGGACTGGTACCCAGTACTTC. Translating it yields CASSSDWTGTQYF.

The CDR3 DNA reads TGCGCCAGCAGCCAAGATCCGAGGACAGGGTGGGAGACCCAGTACTTC. Protein product: CASSQDPRTGWETQYF. The chain is built from TRBV4-1 and TRBJ2-5, with 8 bases lining up with TRBD1. The CDR3 length is 16 residues. Per germline, CDR1 MGHRA and CDR2 YSYEKL. With V trimmed by 0 bases and J by 5 bases, 8 bases remained unmatched.

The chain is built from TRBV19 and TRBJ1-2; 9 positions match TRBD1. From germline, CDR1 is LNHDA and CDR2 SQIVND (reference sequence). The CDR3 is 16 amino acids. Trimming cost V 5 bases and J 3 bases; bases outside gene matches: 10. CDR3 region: CASSDPAGQGYYGYTF. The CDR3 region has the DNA TGTGCCAGTAGTGATCCCGCGGGACAGGGATACTATGGCTACACCTTC.

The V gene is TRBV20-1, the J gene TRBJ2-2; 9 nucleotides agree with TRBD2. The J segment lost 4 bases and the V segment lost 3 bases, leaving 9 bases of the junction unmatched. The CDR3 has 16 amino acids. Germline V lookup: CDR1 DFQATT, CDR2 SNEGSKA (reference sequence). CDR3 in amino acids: CSASSSGGPFTGELFF. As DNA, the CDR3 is TGCAGTGCTAGTTCCAGCGGGGGGCCCTTCACCGGGGAGCTGTTTTTT.

CDR3: CSAAYNEQFF. DNA of the CDR3: TGCAGTGCGGCTTACAATGAGCAGTTCTTC. The V gene is TRBV20-1, the J gene TRBJ2-1; D is unresolved. The CDR3 spans 10 residues. The V end lost 6 bases, the J end lost 4 bases, and 4 bases lay between the germline ends. Looked up from germline, CDR1 is DFQATT and CDR2 is SNEGSKA (reference sequence).

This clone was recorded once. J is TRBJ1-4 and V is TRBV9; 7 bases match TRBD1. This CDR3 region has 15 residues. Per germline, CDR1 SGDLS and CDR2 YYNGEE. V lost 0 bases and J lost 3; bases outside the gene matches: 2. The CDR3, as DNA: TGTGCCAGCAGCGTAGACACAGGGGCTAATGAAAAACTGTTTTTT. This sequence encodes CASSVDTGANEKLFF.

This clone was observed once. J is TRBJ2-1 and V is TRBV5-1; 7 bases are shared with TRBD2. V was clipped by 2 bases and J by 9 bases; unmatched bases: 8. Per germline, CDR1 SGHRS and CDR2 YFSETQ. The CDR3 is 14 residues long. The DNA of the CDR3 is TGCGCCAGCAGCTTTCAGGGAGGGGACCGTGAGCAGTTCTTC. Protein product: CASSFQGGDREQFF.

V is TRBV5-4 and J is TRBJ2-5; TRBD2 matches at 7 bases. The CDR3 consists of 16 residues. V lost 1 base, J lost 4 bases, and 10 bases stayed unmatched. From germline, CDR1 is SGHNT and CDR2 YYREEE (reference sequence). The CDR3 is CASSLSGLGPRETQYF. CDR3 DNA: TGTGCCAGCAGCTTGAGCGGACTAGGGCCCCGAGAGACCCAGTACTTC.